This T cell receptor (beta chain) was found in a study of CD8 T cells in Susac syndrome. Study summary: Sequencing included Susac syndrome patients, more than five of them with active disease and roughly eight in remission.

RNA, at 0.5 to 1 ug, was reverse transcribed with random hexamers. TCRdb itself ran the immunoSEQ multiplex PCR reads through MiXCR, one entry per CDR3 protein. The data hold 200,000 to 300,000 distinct CDR3 sequences, with almost 97% observed a single time. Trimming cost V 2 bases and J 4 bases; bases outside gene matches: 6. The CDR3 runs to 15 residues. Germline V CDR1 and CDR2: SGHTA, FQGTGA. While CD8+ and CD4+ T cells were isolated negatively, TEMRA cells were enriched by FACS. The sample consisted of CD4+ T cells from PBMCs. The sequence was collected from a human donor with Susac syndrome. The chain carries TRBV7-3 and TRBJ2-7; 9 bases are shared with TRBD1. CDR3 sequence reads: CASSLRTGGDYEQYF. In nucleotides, the CDR3 is TGTGCCAGCAGCTTACGTACAGGGGGCGATTACGAGCAGTACTTC. Full variable domain (missing parts from reference TRBV7-3 and TRBJ2-7): GAGVSQTPSNKVTEKGKYVELRCDPISGHTALYWYRQSLGQGPEFLIYFQGTGAADDSGLPNDRFFAVRPEGSVSTLKIQRTERGDSAVYLCASSLRTGGDYEQYFGPGTRLTVT.